This T cell receptor (beta chain) was sequenced for a study of blood T cell repertoires in COVID-19. About the research overall: Both acute and convalescent COVID-19 samples were obtained from the United States, Italy and Spain.

In the study's own analysis: Researchers report that nucleated cell counts were estimated from reference gene primer amplification. Clones were sequenced by immunoSEQ multiplex PCR, and TCRdb holds only the in-frame ones, with some missing. D and trimming come from the DNA, and the V and J calls and clone size come from that table. There are some 250,000 clones in the sample; roughly nine tenths occur only once, and 1.2% lies in the top ten. Residents of over 20 US areas, aged about 18 to 89 years, made up the participants. J lost 7 bases, V lost 0 bases, and 6 bases had no gene match. CDR1 ENHRY and CDR2 SYGVKD come from the germline V gene. The CDR3 runs 16 residues.

The specimen was PBMCs or T cells enriched from blood (not recorded which). This rearrangement joins TRBV10-3 to TRBJ2-1; 10 bases line up with TRBD1. This receptor was taken from a human donor in a cohort exposed to, infected with or recovered from COVID-19 (not recorded which). The donor label of this sample is uncertain. CDR3: CAISESGTGAGNEQFF. As DNA, the CDR3 is TGTGCCATCAGTGAGTCCGGGACAGGGGCCGGGAATGAGCAGTTCTTC.